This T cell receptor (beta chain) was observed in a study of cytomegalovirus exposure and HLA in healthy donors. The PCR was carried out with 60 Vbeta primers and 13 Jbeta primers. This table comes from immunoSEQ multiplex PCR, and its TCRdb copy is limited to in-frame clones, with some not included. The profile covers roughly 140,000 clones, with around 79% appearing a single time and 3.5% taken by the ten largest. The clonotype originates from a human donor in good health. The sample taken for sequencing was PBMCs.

The CDR3 nucleotides are TGCGCCAGCAGTGGGGGGACTCCGACAAAGGGAGTATATGAGCAGTTCTTC. It translates to CASSGGTPTKGVYEQFF. The gene calls are TRBV10-2 and TRBJ2-1; the D gene is possibly TRBD2 (6 bases). Germline loops: CDR1 WSHSY, CDR2 SAAADI. CDR3 length equals 17 residues. V lost 4 bases to trimming and J lost 8 bases, with 24 bases between them.